The 29 T cell receptor beta chains below all came from one sample that was sequenced in a study of T cell changes during pregnancy in multiple sclerosis. The repertoire was sequenced with immunoSEQ multiplex PCR; TCRdb's copy has only in-frame clones and lacks some. The data hold 95,000 to 150,000 clones, with around 93% observed a single time. The source material was peripheral blood, sampled before pregnancy. The receptors stem from a female donor with multiple sclerosis, enrolled in a pregnancy study.

The chain carries TRBV11-2 and TRBJ2-5; the match to TRBD2 covers 7 bases. This CDR3 contains 17 residues. The germline V gene encodes CDR1 SGHAT and CDR2 FQNNGV. J gave up 1 base and V 1 base, and 9 bases lay outside the gene matches. This chain's CDR3 is CASSLVVAGDTQETQYF. The CDR3 nucleotides are TGTGCCAGCAGCTTAGTGGTGGCGGGAGATACCCAAGAGACCCAGTACTTC.

The rearrangement joins TRBV7-2 to TRBJ2-3; perhaps TRBD2 as D (5 bases). Trimming stripped 5 bases from V and 0 bases from J, with 12 bases between. The CDR3 has 15 residues. In germline, CDR1 is SGHTA, CDR2 FQGNSA. CDR3 sequence (DNA): TGTGCCAGCAGCGCCACTAGGCTAAGCACAGATACGCAGTATTTT. Its protein is CASSATRLSTDTQYF.

V usage is TRBV2 and J usage is TRBJ2-3; D is uncertain. The CDR3 runs 13 residues. Germline V gene sequence: CDR1 SNHLY, CDR2 FYNNEI. Trimming took 3 bases from V and 8 from J, leaving 12 bases between them. The CDR3 nucleotides read TGTGCCAGCAGTGAGGATTTCGAGGTTACGCAGTATTTT. Its translation is CASSEDFEVTQYF. The variable domain in full, completed from reference TRBV2 and TRBJ2-3, reads EPEVTQTPSHQVTQMGQEVILRCVPISNHLYFYWYRQILGQKVEFLVSFYNNEISEKSEIFDDQFSVERPDGSNFTLKIRSTKLEDSAMYFCASSEDFEVTQYFGPGTRLTVL.

The J gene is TRBJ2-1, the V gene TRBV5-6; possibly TRBD1 for D (5 bases). Looked up from germline, CDR1 is SGHDT and CDR2 is YYEEEE. CDR3 length equals 18 residues. V dropped 0 bases and J dropped 0 bases, with 16 bases sitting between them. CDR3 coding DNA: TGTGCCAGCAGCTTGGTTCGGGCAGGGATGAGCTCCTACAATGAGCAGTTCTTC. Protein product: CASSLVRAGMSSYNEQFF. Based on the CDR3 plus reference TRBV5-6 and TRBJ2-1, the full variable domain is DAGVTQSPTHLIKTRGQQVTLRCSPKSGHDTVSWYQQALGQGPQFIFQYYEEEERQRGNFPDRFSGHQFPNYSSELNVNALLLGDSALYLCASSLVRAGMSSYNEQFFGPGTRLTVL.

The table lists this clone with a count of one. The CDR3 here is CASSRTAYSYGYTF. CDR3 bases: TGTGCCAGTAGTAGGACAGCCTATTCATATGGCTACACCTTC. The V call is TRBV19, the J call TRBJ1-2, with D perhaps TRBD1 (6 bases). V shed 4 bases and J shed 5 bases, with 14 bases lying between them. CDR3 size: 14 residues. CDR1 is LNHDA, CDR2 SQIVND, per germline (reference sequence).

CDR3: CASSPPFRQGGPNYGYTF. The CDR3 DNA follows: TGTGCCAGCAGCCCTCCCTTCCGACAGGGAGGACCTAACTATGGCTACACCTTC. The chain employs TRBV7-9 and TRBJ1-2, with 7 bases aligning to TRBD1. Germline V CDR1 and CDR2: SEHNR, FQNEAQ (reference sequence). Trimming cost V 5 bases and J 0 bases; bases outside gene matches: 15. CDR3 length equals 18 residues.

This chain joins TRBV19 and TRBJ2-3; D gene unclear. Germline V gene data show CDR1 as LNHDA and CDR2 as SQIVND (reference sequence). The CDR3 spans 16 residues. V lost 7 bases, J lost 0 bases, and 17 bases lay in between. CDR3 sequence (DNA): TGTGCCAGTACCCCCAGGCACGTCCCTAGCACAGATACGCAGTATTTT. Translation gives CASTPRHVPSTDTQYF.

This rearrangement joins TRBV30 to TRBJ2-5; a possible D gene is TRBD1 (5 bases). V was cut by 2 bases and J by 1 base, with 17 bases left in between. Germline values: CDR1 GTSNPN, CDR2 SVGIG (reference sequence). The CDR3 sequence is 16 residues long. CDR3 region: CAWSPGHIRGQETQYF. CDR3 sequence (DNA): TGTGCCTGGAGTCCCGGGCATATAAGGGGCCAAGAGACCCAGTACTTC.

V gene TRBV9 combines with J gene TRBJ1-1, with TRBD1 matching over 9 bases. This CDR3 is 16 amino acids long. CDR1 is SGDLS and CDR2 is YYNGEE in the germline V gene. With 4 bases clipped from V and 6 bases from J, the junction kept 13 bases outside the gene matches. CDR3 in DNA: TGTGCCAGCAGCCTCAGTCCTGGGACAGGGCTGTCTGAAGCTTTCTTT. Translating gives CASSLSPGTGLSEAFF. Drawing the rest from reference TRBV9 and TRBJ1-1, the complete variable domain is DSGVTQTPKHLITATGQRVTLRCSPRSGDLSVYWYQQSLDQGLQFLIQYYNGEERAKGNILERFSAQQFPDLHSELNLSSLELGDSALYFCASSLSPGTGLSEAFFGQGTRLTVV.

This clone was picked up one time. The genes are TRBV6-1 and TRBJ1-1, with 7 bases matching TRBD1. The germline V gene has CDR1 MNHNS and CDR2 SASEGT. The J segment lost 0 bases and the V segment lost 10 bases, leaving 8 bases of the junction unmatched. This CDR3 has 14 residues. CDR3 in amino acids: CATRPTGVNTEAFF. The CDR3, as DNA: TGTGCCACGCGACCTACAGGGGTGAACACTGAAGCTTTCTTT.

The chain joins TRBV6-4 to TRBJ2-1; 12 bases fit TRBD2. Trimming cost V 4 bases and J 3 bases; bases outside gene matches: 1. This CDR3 has 15 amino acids. Germline CDR1 reads MRHNA; CDR2 reads SNTAGT. The CDR3 coding sequence is TGTGCCAGCAGTGGGACTAGCGGGGTCTACAATGAGCAGTTCTTC. Its protein product is CASSGTSGVYNEQFF.

The genes are TRBV6-6 and TRBJ2-5, with 7 bases matching TRBD2. V was clipped by 4 bases and J by 10 bases; unmatched bases: 12. Per the germline V gene, CDR1 is MNHNY and CDR2 is SVGAGI (reference sequence). The CDR3 is 14 amino acids. The CDR3 reads CASSFGGGIVDQYF. For the CDR3, the DNA is TGTGCCAGCAGTTTTGGCGGGGGTATTGTGGACCAGTACTTC.

The CDR3 nucleotides are TGTGCCAGCAGTTACAGGGGGGAGGGTTCCGGGGAGCTGTTTTTT. Its protein is CASSYRGEGSGELFF. The chain joins TRBV6-5 to TRBJ2-2, with D perhaps TRBD2 (7 bases). CDR1 is MNHEY, CDR2 SVGAGI, per germline. There are 15 residues in the CDR3. V lost 2 bases and J lost 6, with 13 bases in between.

The chain has TRBV5-8 and TRBJ2-7; D is undetermined. CDR3 length equals 14 residues. Germline CDR1 is SGHTS and CDR2 is YDEGEE. V lost 4 bases and J 0 bases, leaving 11 bases between the germline ends. This chain's CDR3 is CASSRLRSSYEQYF. The CDR3, as DNA: TGTGCCAGCAGCCGGTTGCGATCCTCCTACGAGCAGTACTTC.

The rearrangement uses TRBV7-9 and TRBJ1-5; tentative D call: TRBD1 (6 bases). Looked up from germline, CDR1 is SEHNR and CDR2 is FQNEAQ (reference sequence). V dropped 3 bases and J dropped 11 bases, with 17 bases sitting between them. The CDR3 covers 14 residues. In nucleotides, the CDR3 is TGTGCCAGCAGCTTGGGTACAGGGCCGAGGACCCAGCATTTT. Translated, it gives CASSLGTGPRTQHF.

The chain has TRBV7-2 and TRBJ1-2; 8 bases agree with TRBD1. J was trimmed by 4 bases and V by 1 base; bases with no gene match: 2. The germline V gene encodes CDR1 SGHTA and CDR2 FQGNSA. The CDR3 totals 14 residues. CDR3 sequence: CASSLVDRGYGYTF. CDR3 DNA sequence: TGTGCCAGCAGCTTAGTCGACAGGGGCTATGGCTACACCTTC.

On this clone itself: Its ends do not fully match the called genes, so a read error is possible. The gene calls are TRBV10-3 and TRBJ1-6, with D unresolved. The CDR3 is 14 residues long. CDR1 and CDR2 from the germline V gene are ENHRY and SYGVKD. The CDR3 sequence: CASSSGPYNSPLHF. CDR3 DNA sequence: TGTGCCAGCAGTTCAGGCCCCTATAATTCACCCCTCCACTTT.

V usage is TRBV10-3 and J usage is TRBJ1-5; 11 nucleotides agree with TRBD1. Trimming removed 6 bases from V and 3 bases from J; junction bases left unmatched: 4. The germline CDR1 and CDR2 sequences are ENHRY and SYGVKD. The CDR3 has 15 residues. The chain's CDR3 is CAIRGDRGDNQPQHF. The CDR3, as DNA: TGTGCCATCAGGGGGGACAGGGGGGACAATCAGCCCCAGCATTTT.

This clone is a singleton in its sample. The gene calls are TRBV7-2 and TRBJ2-1; TRBD2 might be the D (5 bases). CDR1 SGHTA and CDR2 FQGNSA come from the germline V gene. V lost 4 bases and J lost 5, with 15 bases in between. This CDR3 contains 15 residues. CDR3 in amino acids: CASSSSRRRNNEQFF. As DNA, the CDR3 is TGTGCCAGCAGCTCGAGCCGGAGGCGGAACAATGAGCAGTTCTTC.

The chain combines TRBV27 with TRBJ1-4; D gene unclear. Germline loops: CDR1 MNHEY, CDR2 SMNVEV (reference sequence). Trimming shortened V by 3 bases and J by 5 bases, and 13 bases separated the two germline ends. The CDR3 is made up of 15 amino acids. This chain's CDR3 is CASSFGGRGNEKLFF. CDR3 DNA sequence: TGTGCCAGCAGTTTCGGAGGGAGAGGGAATGAAAAACTGTTTTTT.

V usage is TRBV9 and J usage is TRBJ2-6; a possible D gene is TRBD1 (6 bases). The CDR3 length is 15 residues. Trimming shortened V by 3 bases and J by 2 bases, and 9 bases separated the two germline ends. Germline CDR1 SGDLS, CDR2 YYNGEE. CDR3 bases: TGTGCCAGCAGCGCGTACAGGGCTGGGGCCAACGTCCTGACTTTC. It translates to CASSAYRAGANVLTF.

The chain has TRBV4-2 and TRBJ1-5; TRBD1 is a possible D gene (5 bases). The CDR3 runs to 15 residues. V lost 6 bases, J lost 2 bases, and 14 bases lay in between. CDR1 and CDR2 from the germline V gene are LGHNA and YNFKEQ. This chain's CDR3 is CASSLEQQGNQPQHF. In DNA form, the CDR3 reads TGTGCCAGCAGTCTCGAACAACAGGGCAATCAGCCCCAGCATTTT.

V is TRBV10-2 and J is TRBJ1-6, with 7 bases lining up with TRBD1. Germline loops: CDR1 WSHSY, CDR2 SAAADI. This CDR3 is 14 amino acids long. V gave up 2 bases and J gave up 7 bases; unmatched junction bases: 2. The CDR3 here is CASSERTGNSPLHF. CDR3 coding DNA: TGCGCCAGCAGTGAGCGGACAGGCAATTCACCCCTCCACTTT.

This clone was seen more than once but under ten times. The chain recombines TRBV5-1 with TRBJ1-1; D is unresolved. Germline CDR1 SGHRS, CDR2 YFSETQ. This CDR3 has 12 residues. The V gene lost 0 bases and the J gene lost 11 bases, with 11 bases spanning the gap. The CDR3 sequence: CASSLDGYEAFF. The DNA of the CDR3 is TGCGCCAGCAGCTTGGACGGTTACGAGGCTTTCTTT.

This rearrangement joins TRBV29-1 to TRBJ1-1; D is undetermined. The CDR3 has 12 residues. Per germline, CDR1 SQVTM and CDR2 ANQGSEA. Trimming cost V 7 bases and J 4 bases, with 13 bases left between them. The CDR3 DNA is TGCAGCGCCGGGGATCCAGGCACTGAAGCTTTCTTT. This translates into CSAGDPGTEAFF. Variable domain in full (rest from reference TRBV29-1 and TRBJ1-1): SAVISQKPSRDICQRGTSLTIQCQVDSQVTMMFWYRQQPGQSLTLIATANQGSEATYESGFVIDKFPISRPNLTFSTLTVSNMSPEDSSIYLCSAGDPGTEAFFGQGTRLTVV.

This chain joins TRBV27 and TRBJ2-2, with D possibly TRBD1 on 5 matching bases. The CDR3 extends over 13 amino acids. The germline V gene has CDR1 MNHEY and CDR2 SMNVEV (reference sequence). Trimming pared 7 bases from V and 5 bases from J, leaving 11 bases between. CDR3 coding DNA: TGTGCCAGCAAGTTAAGGGGTACCGGGGAGCTGTTTTTT. This codes for CASKLRGTGELFF.

The J gene is TRBJ2-7, the V gene TRBV6-1, with TRBD2 as a possible D gene (5 bases). CDR3 size: 10 residues. The V gene's germline CDR1 is MNHNS and CDR2 SASEGT. The V and J ends lost 7 bases and 6 bases respectively, with 7 bases between them. This CDR3 is CASKGGEQYF. DNA for the CDR3: TGTGCCAGCAAAGGAGGCGAGCAGTACTTC.

The gene calls are TRBV28 and TRBJ2-7, with a tentative D call TRBD1 (5 bases). The CDR3 spans 14 residues. Germline V CDR1 and CDR2: MDHEN, SYDVKM. Trimming removed 7 bases at V and 4 bases at J, with 17 bases between. The CDR3 sequence is CASILRQGPYEQYF. CDR3 bases: TGTGCCAGCATCTTAAGGCAGGGTCCTTACGAGCAGTACTTC.

This clone occurred once. The chain is built from TRBV6-5 and TRBJ2-7; possibly TRBD2 for D (6 bases). Germline V gene lookup returns CDR1 MNHEY and CDR2 SVGAGI. The CDR3 is made up of 14 amino acids. Trimming removed 2 bases at V and 4 bases at J, with 12 bases between. The CDR3 spells CASSYGGMAYEQYF. CDR3 DNA: TGTGCCAGCAGTTACGGGGGGATGGCGTACGAGCAGTACTTC.